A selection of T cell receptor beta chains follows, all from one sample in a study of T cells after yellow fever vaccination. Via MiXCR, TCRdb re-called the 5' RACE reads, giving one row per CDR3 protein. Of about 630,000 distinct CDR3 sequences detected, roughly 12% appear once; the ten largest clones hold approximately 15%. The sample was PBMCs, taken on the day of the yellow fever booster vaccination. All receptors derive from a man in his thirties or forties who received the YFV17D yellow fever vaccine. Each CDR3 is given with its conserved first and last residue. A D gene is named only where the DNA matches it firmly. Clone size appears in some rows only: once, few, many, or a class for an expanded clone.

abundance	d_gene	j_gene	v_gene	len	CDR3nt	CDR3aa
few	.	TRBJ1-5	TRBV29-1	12	TGCAGCGTAGTGGAGGGCGCCGGGCCCCAGCATTTT	CSVVEGAGPQHF
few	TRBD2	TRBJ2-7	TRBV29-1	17	TGCAGCGTTTTCGGTATAAGCGGGATCCAGACTTACTACGAGCAGTACTTC	CSVFGISGIQTYYEQYF
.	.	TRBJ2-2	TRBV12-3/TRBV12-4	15	TGTGCCAGCAGTCCCATGGAGGCGAACACCGGGGAGCTGTTTTTT	CASSPMEANTGELFF
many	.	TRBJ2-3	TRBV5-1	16	TGCGCCAGCAGCCCAGACGGGAGAGCGGGCACAGATACGCAGTATTTT	CASSPDGRAGTDTQYF
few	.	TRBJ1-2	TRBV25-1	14	TGTGCCAGCAGTGGGGTCGGGCTTAACTATGGCTACACCTTC	CASSGVGLNYGYTF
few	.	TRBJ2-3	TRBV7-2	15	TGTGCCAGCAGCTTAAATGCGGGTCCCACAGATACGCAGTATTTT	CASSLNAGPTDTQYF
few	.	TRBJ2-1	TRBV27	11	TGTGCCAGCAGTTTAGGCCTCAAGGAGTTCTTC	CASSLGLKEFF
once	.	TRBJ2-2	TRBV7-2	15	TGTGCCAGCAGCTTGCTAGCGAGAGGTGCCGGGGAGCTGTTTTTT	CASSLLARGAGELFF
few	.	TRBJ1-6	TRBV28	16	TGTGCCAGCAGTCCATCTACAGGGAGTTTTTATTCACCCCTCCACTTT	CASSPSTGSFYSPLHF
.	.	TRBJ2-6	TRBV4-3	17	TGCGCCAGCAGCCAAGAAAGGTCGTCTACTGGGGCCAACGTCCTGACTTTC	CASSQERSSTGANVLTF
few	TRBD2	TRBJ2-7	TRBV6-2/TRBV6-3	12	TGTGCCAGCAGTTACCGGGAGGGCGAGCAGTACTTC	CASSYREGEQYF
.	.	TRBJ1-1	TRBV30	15	TGTGCCTGGAGTCTCGGGGCCGTTCTGAACACTGAAGCTTTCTTT	CAWSLGAVLNTEAFF
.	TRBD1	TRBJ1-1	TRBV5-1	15	TGCGCCAGCAGCTTGGGGCAGGGGGCCGCCACTGAAGCTTTCTTT	CASSLGQGAATEAFF
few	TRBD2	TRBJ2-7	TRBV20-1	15	TGCAGTGCTAGAGATAGTCTAGCGGGACTCTACGAGCAGTACTTC	CSARDSLAGLYEQYF
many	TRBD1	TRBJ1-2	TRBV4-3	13	TGCGCCAGCAGCCGGGACAGGGGGCGAGGCTACACCTTC	CASSRDRGRGYTF
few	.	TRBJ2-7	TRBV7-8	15	TGTGCCAGCAGCTTAGCCATGGCTGCCTCCTACGAGCAGTACTTC	CASSLAMAASYEQYF
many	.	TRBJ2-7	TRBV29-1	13	TGCAGCGTTGAAAAGGGTTCAGGTTACGAGCAGTACTTC	CSVEKGSGYEQYF
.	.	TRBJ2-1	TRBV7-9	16	TGTGCCAGCAGCATTCGGGGAGGCCCACCCCACAATGAGCAGTTCTTC	CASSIRGGPPHNEQFF
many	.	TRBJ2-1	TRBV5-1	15	TGCGCCAGCAGCCTCGGGACGAATCCCGGGGCGGAGCAGTTCTTC	CASSLGTNPGAEQFF
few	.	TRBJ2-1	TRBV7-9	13	TGTGCCAGCAGCTTAGCGGGTCACAATGAGCAGTTCTTC	CASSLAGHNEQFF
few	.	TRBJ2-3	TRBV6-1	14	TGTGCCAGCAGTAGGTTTACACCTTCAGATACGCAGTATTTT	CASSRFTPSDTQYF
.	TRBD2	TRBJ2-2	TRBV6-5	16	TGTGCCAGCAGTTACCTCGGGGGAGGGCCTGGCGGGGAGCTGTTTTTT	CASSYLGGGPGGELFF
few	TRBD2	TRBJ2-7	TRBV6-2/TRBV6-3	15	TGTGCCAGCAGCCGTTTAGCGGGAGACTCCTACGAGCAGTACTTC	CASSRLAGDSYEQYF
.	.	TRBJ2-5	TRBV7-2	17	TGTGCCAGCAGCTTAGCGTTCCGGGGAAATAGCGAAGAGACCCAGTACTTC	CASSLAFRGNSEETQYF
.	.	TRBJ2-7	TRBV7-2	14	TGTGCCAGCAGCCCCCGACAGGTACCCTACGAGCAGTACTTC	CASSPRQVPYEQYF
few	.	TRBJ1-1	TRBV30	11	TGTGCCTGGAGTGGGGACCGCGAAGCTTTCTTT	CAWSGDREAFF
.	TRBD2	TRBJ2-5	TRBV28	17	TGTGCCAGCAGTTTCCCATTAGCGGGAGAGTACCAAGAGACCCAGTACTTC	CASSFPLAGEYQETQYF
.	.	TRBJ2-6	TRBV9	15	TGTGCCAGCAGCCAATTCGGGGTGGGGGCCAACGTCCTGACTTTC	CASSQFGVGANVLTF
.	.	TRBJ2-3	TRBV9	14	TGTGCCAGCACCGGTATGATAGCTGGCGATACGCAGTATTTT	CASTGMIAGDTQYF
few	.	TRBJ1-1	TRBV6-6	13	TGTGCCAGCGTCCAGGATCCGGAGACTGAAGCTTTCTTT	CASVQDPETEAFF
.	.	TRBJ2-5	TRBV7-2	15	TGTGCCAGCAGCTTAGTCCGCCAGGGAAAGGAGACCCAGTACTTC	CASSLVRQGKETQYF
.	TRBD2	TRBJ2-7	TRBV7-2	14	TGTGCCAGCAGCCTTAGCGGGTCTAAGGGCGAGCAGTACTTC	CASSLSGSKGEQYF
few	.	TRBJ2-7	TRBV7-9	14	TGTGCCAGCAGCTTAGACGGGACCGTAAACGAGCAGTACTTC	CASSLDGTVNEQYF
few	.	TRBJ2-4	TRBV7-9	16	TGTGCCAGCAGCTTAGCGCTAGAGGTAGCCAAAAACATTCAGTACTTC	CASSLALEVAKNIQYF
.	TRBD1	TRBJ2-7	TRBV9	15	TGTGCCAGCAGCGTGACAGGGGCCCGCCGGGATGAGCAGTACTTC	CASSVTGARRDEQYF
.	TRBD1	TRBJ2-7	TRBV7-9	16	TGTGCCAGCAGCCCCGCGGTGGGACAGGGGTTCTACGAGCAGTACTTC	CASSPAVGQGFYEQYF
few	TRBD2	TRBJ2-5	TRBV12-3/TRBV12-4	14	TGTGCCAGCAGATCCCTAGCGGGAGGAGAGACCCAGTACTTC	CASRSLAGGETQYF
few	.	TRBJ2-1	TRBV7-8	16	TGTGCCAGCAGCTTAGCCGAGGCCATAATGCAGAGGGGGAAGTTCTTC	CASSLAEAIMQRGKFF
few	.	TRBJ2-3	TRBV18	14	TGTGCCAGCTCACTACAGGGCCCCCCAGATACGCAGTATTTT	CASSLQGPPDTQYF
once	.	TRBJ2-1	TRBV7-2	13	TGTGCCAGCAGCTCCCTGGGCCGGGATGAGCAGTTCTTC	CASSSLGRDEQFF
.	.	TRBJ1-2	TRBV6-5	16	TGTGCCAGCAGCTACGGACCCCTTACGGAGACCTATGGCTACACCTTC	CASSYGPLTETYGYTF
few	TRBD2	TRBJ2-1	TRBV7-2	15	TGTGCCAGCAGCCCGGGATTAGCGGGAATTCATGAGCAGTTCTTC	CASSPGLAGIHEQFF
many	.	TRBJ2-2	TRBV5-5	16	TGTGCCAGCAGCCCATTCCTTCGGGGAATCCCCGGGGAGCTGTTTTTT	CASSPFLRGIPGELFF
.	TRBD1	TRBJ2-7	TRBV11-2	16	TGTGCCAGCAGCTTAGCCCCCCAGGGGGCAACCTACGAGCAGTACTTC	CASSLAPQGATYEQYF
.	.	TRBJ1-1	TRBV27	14	TGTGCCAGCAGTTTGGAGGGACCGTACACTGAAGCTTTCTTT	CASSLEGPYTEAFF
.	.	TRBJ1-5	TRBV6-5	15	TGTGCCAGCAGTTACTCGCAGTTTAGTCTTCAGCCCCAGCATTTT	CASSYSQFSLQPQHF
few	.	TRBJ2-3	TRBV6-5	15	TGTGCCAGCAGTTACTCGGGCAGGGCACAAGATACGCAGTATTTT	CASSYSGRAQDTQYF
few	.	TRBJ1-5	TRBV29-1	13	TGCAGCGTCAGGGGAGGGGGCAATCAGCCCCAGCATTTT	CSVRGGGNQPQHF
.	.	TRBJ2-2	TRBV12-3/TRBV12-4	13	TGTGCCAGCAGGGGACTCGACACCGGGGAGCTGTTTTTT	CASRGLDTGELFF
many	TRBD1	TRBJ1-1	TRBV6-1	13	TGTGCCAGCAGCCTGGACAGGAGGACTGAAGCTTTCTTT	CASSLDRRTEAFF
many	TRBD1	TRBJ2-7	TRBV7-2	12	TGTGCCAGCAGCTTAGACAGGGGCGAGCAGTACTTC	CASSLDRGEQYF
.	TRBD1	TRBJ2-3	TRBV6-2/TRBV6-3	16	TGTGCCAGCAGAAGTCTACCGGGACAGGGCGCAGATACGCAGTATTTT	CASRSLPGQGADTQYF
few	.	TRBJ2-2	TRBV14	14	TGTGCCAGCAGCCAAGATTGGGACTCGTCGGAGCTGTTTTTT	CASSQDWDSSELFF
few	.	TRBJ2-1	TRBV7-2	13	TGTGCCAGCAGCTTAGACGGCGGGAATGAGCAGTTCTTC	CASSLDGGNEQFF